This T cell receptor beta chain is from a study of cytomegalovirus exposure and HLA in healthy donors. Study-level background: One earlier analysis, a look at 180 million or so T cells, found some 110 million unique TCR beta sequences.

The germline gives CDR1 MDHEN, CDR2 SYDVKM. There are 14 residues in the CDR3. V lost 7 bases and J lost 7, with 16 bases in between. Turning to this clone: Its antigen is as yet unknown.

PCR amplification relied on 60 Vbeta primers (plus 13 Jbeta primers). Clones were sequenced by immunoSEQ multiplex PCR, and TCRdb holds only the in-frame ones, with some missing. Here the sample spans about 200,000 clones, more than 60% being singletons. Study-wide results and limits: It was taken for granted in presence/absence analyses that sequencing depth across donors was roughly uniform.

The specimen was PBMCs. The chain carries TRBV28 and TRBJ2-2; TRBD2 might be the D (5 bases). This receptor was taken from a man in his forties or fifties in good health and CMV-seronegative. The CDR3 coding sequence is TGTGCCAGCAATCCTCCGACCCGGGGCGGGGAGCTGTTTTTT. This codes for CASNPPTRGGELFF.